The T cell receptor (beta chain) described here comes from a study of blood T cell repertoires in COVID-19. Whole-study context: PBMCs, B-cell-depleted T cells, or T cells provided the cDNA or gDNA that made up the material.

In the authors' workflow: Counts of nucleated cells, estimated from reference gene primer amplification, were obtained. Only in-frame clones appear in the TCRdb table, and some are missing; sequencing was by immunoSEQ multiplex PCR. The V and J calls and clone size were taken over from that table, and D and trimming were inferred from the DNA. The sample holds 410,000 or so clones; approximately 91% are singletons and the top ten take approximately 1.5%. The CDR3 consists of 12 residues. Germline V lookup: CDR1 WNHNN, CDR2 SYGVQD (reference sequence). In the case of this clone: Its ends do not fully match the called genes, so a read error is possible.

This sequence originates from a middle-aged woman with COVID-19, enrolled during active disease. The sample consisted of peripheral blood. The chain joins TRBV10-1 to TRBJ1-1, with 8 bases aligning to TRBD1. Here the CDR3 reads CASSDDHRGALF. The CDR3 DNA reads as TGCGCCAGCAGTGACGACCACAGGGGGGCCCTATTT.